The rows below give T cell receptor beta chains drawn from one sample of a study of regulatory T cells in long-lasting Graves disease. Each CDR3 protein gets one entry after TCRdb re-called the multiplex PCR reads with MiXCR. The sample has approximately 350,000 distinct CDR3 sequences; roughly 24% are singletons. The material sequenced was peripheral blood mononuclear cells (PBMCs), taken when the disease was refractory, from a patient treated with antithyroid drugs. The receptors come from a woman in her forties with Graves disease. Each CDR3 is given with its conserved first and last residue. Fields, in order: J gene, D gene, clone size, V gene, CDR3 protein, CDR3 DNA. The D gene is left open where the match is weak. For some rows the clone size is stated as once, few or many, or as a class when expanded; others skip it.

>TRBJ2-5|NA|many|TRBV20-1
CSVYREETQYF
TGCAGTGTTTACAGGGAAGAGACCCAGTACTTC
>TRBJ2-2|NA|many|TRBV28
CASSLGAPGELFF
TGTGCCAGCAGTTTAGGTGCCCCCGGGGAGCTGTTTTTT
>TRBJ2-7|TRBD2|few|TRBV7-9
CASSLSLAGDYEQYF
TGTGCCAGCAGCTTATCTCTAGCGGGAGACTACGAGCAGTACTTC
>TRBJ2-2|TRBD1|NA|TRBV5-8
CASSGQGSGVTGELFF
TGTGCCAGCAGCGGACAGGGGTCGGGTGTCACCGGGGAGCTGTTTTTT
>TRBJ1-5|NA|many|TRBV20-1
CSARVRHQNQPQHF
TGCAGTGCTAGAGTCAGACACCAGAATCAGCCCCAGCATTTT
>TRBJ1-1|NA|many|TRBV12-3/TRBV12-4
CASSFGLDSYTEAFF
TGTGCCAGCAGTTTTGGGCTCGACAGTTACACTGAAGCTTTCTTT
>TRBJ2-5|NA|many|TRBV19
CASSIRGRVRETQYF
TGTGCCAGTAGTATTCGAGGAAGAGTTAGAGAGACCCAGTACTTC
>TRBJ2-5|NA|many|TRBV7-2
CATTFRGEETQYF
TGTGCCACCACTTTCCGGGGTGAGGAGACCCAGTACTTC
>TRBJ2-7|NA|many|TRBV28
CASSFVGRYEQYF
TGTGCCAGCAGTTTTGTGGGACGGTACGAGCAGTACTTC
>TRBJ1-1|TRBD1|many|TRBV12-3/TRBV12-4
CASSPRPSTGWYTEAFF
TGTGCCAGCAGTCCCCGGCCCTCGACAGGGTGGTACACTGAAGCTTTCTTT
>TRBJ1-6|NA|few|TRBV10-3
CAISVSGGPRSSYNSPLHF
TGTGCCATCAGTGTCTCTGGGGGACCGAGGAGCTCCTATAATTCACCCCTCCACTTT
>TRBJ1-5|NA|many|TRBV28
CASSLWDTNQPQHF
TGTGCCAGCAGTTTATGGGACACGAATCAGCCCCAGCATTTT
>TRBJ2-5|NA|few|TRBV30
CAWKGIGAQYF
TGTGCCTGGAAGGGTATTGGAGCCCAGTACTTC
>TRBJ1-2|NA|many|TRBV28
CASSLIRARAYGYTF
TGTGCCAGCAGTTTAATCCGGGCCAGGGCGTATGGCTACACCTTC
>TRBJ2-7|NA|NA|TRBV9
CASSGAGGSYEQYF
TGTGCCAGCAGCGGAGCCGGGGGATCCTACGAGCAGTACTTC
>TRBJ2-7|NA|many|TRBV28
CASSSGGISYEQYF
TGTGCCAGCAGCTCTGGAGGGATCTCCTACGAGCAGTACTTC
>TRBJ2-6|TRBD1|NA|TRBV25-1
CASAQQGAGANVLTF
TGTGCCAGCGCCCAGCAGGGGGCCGGGGCCAACGTCCTGACTTTC
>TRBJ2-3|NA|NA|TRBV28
CASTRPTDTQYF
TGTGCCAGCACCCGTCCCACAGATACGCAGTATTTT
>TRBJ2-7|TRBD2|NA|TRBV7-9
CASSLGRAGGAHEQYF
TGTGCCAGCAGCTTAGGTCGAGCGGGAGGAGCCCACGAGCAGTACTTC
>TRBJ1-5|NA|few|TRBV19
CAIGGLLGNQPQHF
TGTGCCATAGGGGGGTTACTAGGCAATCAGCCCCAGCATTTT
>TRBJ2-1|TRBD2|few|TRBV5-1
CASSRGLGAGPNNEQFF
TGCGCCAGCAGCCGCGGACTAGGAGCTGGGCCCAACAATGAGCAGTTCTTC
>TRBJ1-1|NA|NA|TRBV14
CASSQEGAGMNTEAFF
TGTGCCAGCAGCCAAGAAGGCGCAGGGATGAACACTGAAGCTTTCTTT
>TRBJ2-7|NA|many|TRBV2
CASKRQSSTYEQYF
TGTGCCAGCAAGAGACAGTCTTCCACCTACGAGCAGTACTTC
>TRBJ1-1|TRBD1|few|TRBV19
CANQLQGMNTEAFF
TGTGCCAACCAGTTACAGGGGATGAACACTGAAGCTTTCTTT
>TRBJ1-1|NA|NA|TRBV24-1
CATSDRDKQKMNTEAFF
TGTGCCACCAGTGATAGGGACAAACAGAAAATGAACACTGAAGCTTTCTTT
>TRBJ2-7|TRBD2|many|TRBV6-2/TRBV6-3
CASSPWVAGVYEQYF
TGTGCCAGCAGCCCCTGGGTAGCGGGAGTCTACGAGCAGTACTTC
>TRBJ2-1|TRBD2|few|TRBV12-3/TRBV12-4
CASSPGLAGLPEQFF
TGTGCCAGCAGTCCCGGACTAGCGGGACTACCGGAGCAGTTCTTC
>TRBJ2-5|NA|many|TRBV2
CASRKGRLGDETQYF
TGTGCCAGCAGGAAAGGGAGATTAGGGGATGAGACCCAGTACTTC
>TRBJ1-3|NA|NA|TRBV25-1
CASRQQGSGNTIYF
TGTGCCAGCAGACAACAGGGCTCTGGAAACACCATATATTTT
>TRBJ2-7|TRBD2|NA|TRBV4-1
CASRFVSSGIYEQYF
TGCGCCAGCAGGTTCGTCTCTAGCGGGATCTACGAGCAGTACTTC
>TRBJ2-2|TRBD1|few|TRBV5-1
CASSLQGANAGELFF
TGCGCCAGCAGCTTACAGGGGGCGAATGCCGGGGAGCTGTTTTTT
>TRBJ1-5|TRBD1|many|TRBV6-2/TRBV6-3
CASSDRVQGQPQHF
TGTGCCAGCAGTGACAGGGTGCAGGGTCAGCCCCAGCATTTT
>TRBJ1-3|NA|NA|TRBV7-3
CAGQLASGNTIYF
TGTGCCGGCCAGTTGGCCTCTGGAAACACCATATATTTT
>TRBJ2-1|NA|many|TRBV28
CASSPRGTFYNEQFF
TGTGCCAGCAGTCCCCGGGGGACCTTCTACAATGAGCAGTTCTTC
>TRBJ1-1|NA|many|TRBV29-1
CSSLGATANTEAFF
TGCAGCTCATTAGGGGCAACGGCGAACACTGAAGCTTTCTTT
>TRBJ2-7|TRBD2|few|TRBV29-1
CSVGEREKSYEQYF
TGCAGCGTTGGGGAGCGGGAGAAGTCCTACGAGCAGTACTTC
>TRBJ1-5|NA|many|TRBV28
CASSFDDRTYQPQHF
TGTGCCAGCAGTTTTGACGACAGAACTTATCAGCCCCAGCATTTT
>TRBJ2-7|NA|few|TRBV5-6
CASSLVSRDTYEQYF
TGTGCCAGCAGCTTGGTTTCGCGGGATACCTACGAGCAGTACTTC
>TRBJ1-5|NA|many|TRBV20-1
CSAQQMALGNQPQHF
TGCAGTGCCCAACAAATGGCACTCGGCAATCAGCCCCAGCATTTT
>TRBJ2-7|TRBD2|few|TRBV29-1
CSVEDGAGADYEQYF
TGCAGCGTTGAAGATGGGGCGGGAGCCGACTACGAGCAGTACTTC
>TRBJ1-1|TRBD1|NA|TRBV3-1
CASSRDRHFTEAFF
TGTGCCAGCAGCCGGGACAGACATTTCACTGAAGCTTTCTTT
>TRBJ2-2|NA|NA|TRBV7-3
CASSPLTSRAGELFF
TGTGCCAGCAGCCCACTGACTAGTCGCGCCGGGGAGCTGTTTTTT
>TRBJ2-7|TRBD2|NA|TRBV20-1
CSASGDLAGLPQWHTGEQYF
TGCAGTGCTAGTGGCGACCTAGCGGGACTCCCCCAGTGGCATACAGGCGAGCAGTACTTC
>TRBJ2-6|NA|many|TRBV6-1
CASSPRGGYGANVLTF
TGTGCCAGCAGTCCCCGTGGGGGGTATGGGGCCAACGTCCTGACTTTC
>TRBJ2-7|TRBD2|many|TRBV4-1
CASSPGLAGNEQYF
TGCGCCAGCAGCCCAGGACTAGCGGGAAACGAGCAGTACTTC
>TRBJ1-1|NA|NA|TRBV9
CASSSRGEIETEAFF
TGTGCCAGCAGCTCCCGGGGGGAAATAGAGACTGAAGCTTTCTTT
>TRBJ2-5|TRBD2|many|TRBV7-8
CASSTITGGVETQYF
TGTGCCAGCAGCACCATAACGGGAGGGGTAGAGACCCAGTACTTC
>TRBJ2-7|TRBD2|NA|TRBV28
CASPGTSLYKQYF
TGTGCCAGCCCCGGGACTAGCCTTTACAAGCAGTACTTC
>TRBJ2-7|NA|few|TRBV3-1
CASSPGLGRYEQYF
TGTGCCAGCAGCCCGGGTCTCGGACGCTACGAGCAGTACTTC
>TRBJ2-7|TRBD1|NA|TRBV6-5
CASSYDRDSSYEQYF
TGTGCCAGCAGTTACGACCGGGACAGCTCCTACGAGCAGTACTTC
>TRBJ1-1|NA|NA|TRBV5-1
CASSAPMGPGVSEAFF
TGCGCCAGCAGCGCCCCGATGGGGCCTGGAGTCTCTGAAGCTTTCTTT
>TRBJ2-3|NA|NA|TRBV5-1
CASSLAFGASTDTQYF
TGCGCCAGCAGCTTGGCCTTCGGGGCAAGCACAGATACGCAGTATTTT
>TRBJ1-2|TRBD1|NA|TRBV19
CASAKDRVFGYTF
TGTGCCAGCGCGAAGGACAGGGTTTTTGGCTACACCTTC
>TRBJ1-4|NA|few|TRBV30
CAWSRAEKLFF
TGTGCCTGGAGTAGGGCTGAAAAACTGTTTTTT
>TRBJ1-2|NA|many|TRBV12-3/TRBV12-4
CAIQPSGLNYGYTF
TGTGCCATCCAACCGTCGGGACTTAACTATGGCTACACCTTC
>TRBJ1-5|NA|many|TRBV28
CASSPVGFPQHF
TGTGCCAGCAGTCCCGTCGGTTTCCCCCAGCATTTT